The T cell receptor (beta chain) described here comes from a study of blood T cell repertoires in COVID-19. Study-level background: Spain, Italy and the United States supplied samples that represented acute and convalescent COVID-19.

Germline loops: CDR1 SGHRS, CDR2 YFSETQ. The V and J ends lost 0 bases and 0 bases respectively, with 9 bases between them. CDR3 size: 15 residues. The cohort comprised adults aged about 18 to 100 years residing in 24 US areas. It was within 2 weeks before study entry that exposed participants met a COVID-19 case. As handled by the study authors: Reference gene primer amplification gave estimated nucleated cell counts. Assay: immunoSEQ multiplex PCR; the TCRdb copy retains only in-frame clones and omits some. The V and J calls and clone size are taken from that table; D and trimming were inferred from the DNA. The sample has hundreds of thousands of clones; approximately 83% are singletons.

The sequenced sample was PBMCs or T cells enriched from blood (not recorded which). This clonotype was obtained from a woman aged 45-65 years who had been exposed to COVID-19. The chain employs TRBV5-1 and TRBJ1-2, with D possibly matching TRBD1 (6 bases). The CDR3 coding sequence is TGCGCCAGCAGCTTGGCCAGGGGTGCTAACTATGGCTACACCTTC. This sequence encodes CASSLARGANYGYTF.